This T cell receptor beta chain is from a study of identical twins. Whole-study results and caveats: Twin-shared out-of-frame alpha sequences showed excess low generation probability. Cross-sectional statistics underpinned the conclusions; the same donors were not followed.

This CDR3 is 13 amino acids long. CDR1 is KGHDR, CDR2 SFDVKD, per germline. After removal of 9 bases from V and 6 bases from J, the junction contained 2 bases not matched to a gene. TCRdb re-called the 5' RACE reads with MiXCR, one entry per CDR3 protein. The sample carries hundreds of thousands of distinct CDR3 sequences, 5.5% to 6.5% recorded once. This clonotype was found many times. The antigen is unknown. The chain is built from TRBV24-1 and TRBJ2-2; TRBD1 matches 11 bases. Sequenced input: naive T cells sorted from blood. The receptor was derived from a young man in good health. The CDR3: CATEGQGAGELFF. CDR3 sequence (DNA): TGTGCCACCGAGGGACAGGGGGCCGGGGAGCTGTTTTTT.